The source of this T cell receptor (beta chain) is a study of CD8 T cells in Susac syndrome. Study context: The sequenced Susac syndrome patients included six who had clinically active disease and fewer than 10 who were in remission.

This CDR3 spans 15 amino acids. In germline, CDR1 is LNHDA, CDR2 SQIVND (reference sequence). Trimming at V came to 1 base and at J to 1 base, leaving 0 bases not matched to a gene. Reverse transcription of about 0.45 to 1 ug RNA used random hexamers. TCRdb called the immunoSEQ multiplex PCR reads again in MiXCR, with one record for every CDR3 protein. The sample records more than 110,000 distinct CDR3 sequences, 95% being singletons. This TCR derives from a human donor with Susac syndrome. This chain connects TRBV19 to TRBJ2-1; TRBD1 aligns across 8 bases. Sequencing input: CD4+ T cells from PBMCs. The chain's CDR3 is CASSIGTGSYNEQFF. The CDR3 DNA reads as TGTGCCAGTAGTATAGGGACAGGGTCCTACAATGAGCAGTTCTTC.